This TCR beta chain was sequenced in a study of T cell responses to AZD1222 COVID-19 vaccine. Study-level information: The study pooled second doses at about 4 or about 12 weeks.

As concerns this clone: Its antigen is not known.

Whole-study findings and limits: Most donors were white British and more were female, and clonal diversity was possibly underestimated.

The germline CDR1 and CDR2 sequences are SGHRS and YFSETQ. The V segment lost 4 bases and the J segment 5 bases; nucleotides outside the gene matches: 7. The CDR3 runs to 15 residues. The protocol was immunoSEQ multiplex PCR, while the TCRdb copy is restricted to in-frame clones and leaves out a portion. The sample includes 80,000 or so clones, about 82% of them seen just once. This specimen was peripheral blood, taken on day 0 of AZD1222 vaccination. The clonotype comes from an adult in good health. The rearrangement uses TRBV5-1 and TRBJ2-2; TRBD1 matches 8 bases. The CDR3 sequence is CASSLQGAGTGELFF. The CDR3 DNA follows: TGCGCCAGCAGCCTGCAGGGGGCAGGGACCGGGGAGCTGTTTTTT.